The 16 T cell receptor beta chains listed next were all sequenced from one sample in a study of regulatory T cells in long-lasting Graves disease. Time point reported: persistent/refractory GD, antithyroid drugs over 5 years with positive TRAb. Construction of the TCR library relied on RNA isolated from PBMCs. For TCR beta, libraries came from iRepertoire HTBI primers and Arm-PCR of CDR3 regions. TCRdb called the multiplex PCR reads again in MiXCR, with one record for every CDR3 protein. The sample carries about 420,000 distinct CDR3 sequences, around a quarter recorded once. The starting material was peripheral blood mononuclear cells (PBMCs), obtained when the disease was refractory, from a patient treated with antithyroid drugs. The receptors here all came from a female donor with Graves disease.

This sequence joins TRBV15 and TRBJ2-7; D ambiguous. Germline loops: CDR1 LNHNV, CDR2 YYDKDF (reference sequence). V lost 0 bases and J 4 bases, leaving 4 bases between the germline ends. The CDR3 is 12 residues long. The CDR3 bases are TGTGCCACCAGCAGAGAACTATACGAGCAGTACTTC. Protein: CATSRELYEQYF.

This sequence joins TRBV20-1 and TRBJ1-1, with D possibly matching TRBD1 (6 bases). V gave up 6 bases and J gave up 3 bases, with 14 bases separating them. The CDR3 length is 13 residues. Germline-derived CDR1 and CDR2 are DFQATT and SNEGSKA (reference sequence). The CDR3 protein is CSARGEAYTEAFF. The CDR3 DNA reads TGCAGTGCCAGGGGAGAGGCGTACACTGAAGCTTTCTTT.

V gene TRBV29-1 combines with J gene TRBJ2-7, with 14 bases that match TRBD2. J lost 6 bases, V lost 4 bases, and 8 bases had no gene match. The CDR3 loop spans 15 amino acids. Germline lookup yields CDR1 SQVTM and CDR2 ANQGSEA. The CDR3 loop reads CSVVGTSGSWGEQYF. DNA for the CDR3: TGCAGCGTTGTAGGGACTAGCGGGAGCTGGGGCGAGCAGTACTTC.

The genes are TRBV6-1 and TRBJ2-7, with 11 bases lining up with TRBD2. Germline CDR1 and CDR2: MNHNS and SASEGT. Trimming cost V 6 bases and J 0 bases; bases outside gene matches: 4. This CDR3 spans 15 amino acids. The CDR3 region has the DNA TGTGCCAGCAGGGCTAGCGGGAGGAGCTCCTACGAGCAGTACTTC. Translating it yields CASRASGRSSYEQYF.

In this sample, this clonotype turned up a few times. The chain couples TRBV4-1 to TRBJ2-5, with D unclear. Germline CDR1 reads MGHRA; CDR2 reads YSYEKL. The CDR3 has 12 residues. The V and J ends lost 1 base and 7 bases respectively, with 7 bases between them. The CDR3 coding sequence is TGCGCCAGCAGCCAAGTTGGTAGGACCCAGTACTTC. It translates to CASSQVGRTQYF.

The CDR3 DNA sequence: TGTGCCAGCAGTGTCGACAGGTTAACGGCGGAGCAGTACTTC. Translated: CASSVDRLTAEQYF. The chain carries TRBV12-3 or TRBV12-4 and TRBJ2-7, with a tentative D call TRBD1 (6 bases). Trimming cost V 5 bases and J 7 bases, with 18 bases left between them. The CDR3 consists of 14 residues.

The chain carries TRBV7-3 and TRBJ2-6; D gene unclear. The CDR3 spans 17 residues. Germline loops: CDR1 SGHTA, CDR2 FQGTGA. Deletions cut 5 bases from V and 1 base from J, with 15 bases between. CDR3 bases: TGTGCCAGCAGCCCGCAGCCTACATCATCTGGGGCCAACGTCCTGACTTTC. The encoded protein is CASSPQPTSSGANVLTF.

This clonotype was observed a handful of times. The CDR3 sequence: CATSDLFGGRDTQYF. The DNA for the CDR3 is TGTGCCACCAGTGATTTGTTCGGCGGGAGGGATACGCAGTATTTT. The rearrangement joins TRBV24-1 to TRBJ2-3; TRBD2 matches 8 bases. CDR1 KGHDR and CDR2 SFDVKD come from the germline V gene. V lost 0 bases, J lost 6 bases, and 4 bases stayed unmatched. This CDR3 contains 15 residues.

There are a few counts of this clonotype. The chain links TRBV15 to TRBJ2-1, with TRBD2 matching 11 bases. Trimming cost V 3 bases and J 3 bases; bases outside gene matches: 7. Germline V gene sequence: CDR1 LNHNV, CDR2 YYDKDF (reference sequence). CDR3 size: 17 residues. CDR3 region: CATSRESGTSGYNEQFF. The CDR3 DNA is TGTGCCACCAGCAGGGAGTCCGGGACTAGCGGCTACAATGAGCAGTTCTTC.

The V and J genes are TRBV24-1 and TRBJ1-1; TRBD1 aligns across 7 bases. The V gene's germline CDR1 is KGHDR and CDR2 SFDVKD. Trimming at V came to 3 bases and at J to 6 bases, leaving 3 bases not matched to a gene. The CDR3 has 13 amino acids. This CDR3 is CATSDPGTAEAFF. CDR3 in DNA: TGTGCCACCAGTGATCCCGGGACAGCTGAAGCTTTCTTT.

This clonotype was picked up a small number of times. The chain combines TRBV5-1 with TRBJ2-7, with D possibly TRBD1 on 5 matching bases. The CDR3 sequence is 14 residues long. Germline values: CDR1 SGHRS, CDR2 YFSETQ. Trimming took off 5 bases at V and 2 bases at J, with 14 bases between the two ends. CDR3 region: CASRHTTATYEQYF. The CDR3 region has the DNA TGCGCCAGCAGGCACACGACAGCTACCTACGAGCAGTACTTC.

In regard to this clonotype: A read error may be the cause here, since a much bigger clone is one base away. V gene TRBV6-9 combines with J gene TRBJ1-1, with unresolved D. There are 12 residues in the CDR3. V lost 3 bases, J lost 7 bases, and 9 bases lay in between. Germline V gene sequence: CDR1 MNHGY, CDR2 SVAAGI. The CDR3 is CASSYMRNEAFF. Here the CDR3 DNA reads TGTGCCAGCAGTTACATGAGGAATGAAGCTTTCTTT.

This clonotype was observed once. A much bigger clone sits one base away, suggesting this may be a read error. The CDR3 is CASSLDRIGTEAFF. The CDR3 nucleotides read TGTGCCAGCAGCTTAGACAGGATAGGAACTGAAGCTTTCTTT. The gene calls are TRBV7-8 and TRBJ1-1, with D perhaps TRBD1 (5 bases). CDR1 is SGHVS, CDR2 FQNEAQ, per germline. This CDR3 is 14 amino acids long. Deletions cut 1 base from V and 5 bases from J, with 11 bases between.

With regard to this clonotype: This may be a read error: a much more frequent sequence differs by one nucleotide. The V call is TRBV27, the J call TRBJ1-3; 7 bases map to TRBD1. The germline CDR1 and CDR2 sequences are MNHEY and SMNVEV (reference sequence). The CDR3 spans 14 residues. The junction had 2 bases not matched to a gene; V was cut back by 6 bases and J by 0 bases. The CDR3 loop is CASRSGGSGNTIYF. CDR3 nucleotides: TGTGCCAGCAGGTCAGGGGGCTCTGGAAACACCATATATTTT.

This clonotype has at least ten counts. This chain links TRBV2 with TRBJ2-2; 7 nucleotides agree with TRBD1. Germline V gene lookup returns CDR1 SNHLY and CDR2 FYNNEI. The CDR3 totals 14 residues. V lost 5 bases to trimming and J lost 5 bases; unmatched junction nucleotides: 5. CDR3 sequence (DNA): TGTGCCAGCAGTCTAAAACAGGGGACCGGGGAGCTGTTTTTT. Its protein is CASSLKQGTGELFF.

This clonotype was counted at least ten times. The rearrangement uses TRBV2 and TRBJ1-4, with D unresolved. CDR1 is SNHLY and CDR2 is FYNNEI in the germline V gene. Trimming cost V 4 bases and J 5 bases, with 14 bases left between them. The CDR3 totals 15 residues. The CDR3 region has the DNA TGTGCCAGCAGTGGTCGAGGCAGAGAGAATGAAAAACTGTTTTTT. Translated: CASSGRGRENEKLFF.